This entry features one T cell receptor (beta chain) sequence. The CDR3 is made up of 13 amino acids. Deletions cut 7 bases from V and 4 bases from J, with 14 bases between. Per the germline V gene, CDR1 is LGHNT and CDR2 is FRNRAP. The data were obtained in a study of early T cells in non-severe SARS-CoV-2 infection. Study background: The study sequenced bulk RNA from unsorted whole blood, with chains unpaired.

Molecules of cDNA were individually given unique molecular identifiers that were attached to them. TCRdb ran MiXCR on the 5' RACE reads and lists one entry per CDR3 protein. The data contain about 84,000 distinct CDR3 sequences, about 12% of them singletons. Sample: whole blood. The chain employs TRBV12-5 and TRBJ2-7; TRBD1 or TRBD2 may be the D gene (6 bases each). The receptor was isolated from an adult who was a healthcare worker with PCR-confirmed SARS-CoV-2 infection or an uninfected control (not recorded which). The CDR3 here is CASVFSGQYEQYF. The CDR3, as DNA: TGTGCTAGTGTCTTTAGCGGACAGTACGAGCAGTACTTC.